The 15 T cell receptor beta chains below come from one sample, sequenced in a study of blood T cell repertoires in COVID-19. The table came from immunoSEQ multiplex PCR; TCRdb's copy has only in-frame clones and leaves some out. The data hold 120,000 to 150,000 clones, with around 82% observed a single time. Sequencing was done on a sample of PBMCs or T cells enriched from blood (not recorded which). These receptors were obtained from a middle-aged man with acute COVID-19.

The genes are TRBV27 and TRBJ2-3; D possibly corresponds to TRBD1 (6 bases). The CDR3 spans 16 residues. CDR1 is MNHEY and CDR2 is SMNVEV in the germline V gene (reference sequence). Deletions cut 0 bases from V and 1 base from J, with 11 bases between. CDR3 sequence reads: CASSLSGTQRTDTQYF. In DNA form, the CDR3 reads TGTGCCAGCAGTTTATCCGGGACACAACGCACAGATACGCAGTATTTT.

DNA of the CDR3: TGTGCCACGACCGGGACTAGCGGGGGGAATGAGCAGTTCTTC. Translating gives CATTGTSGGNEQFF. The chain carries TRBV2 and TRBJ2-1; TRBD2 agrees at 15 bases. Germline lookup yields CDR1 SNHLY and CDR2 FYNNEI. This CDR3 region has 14 residues. Trimming removed 10 bases from V and 7 bases from J; junction bases left unmatched: 5.

The V and J genes are TRBV29-1 and TRBJ2-7; 8 bases are shared with TRBD1. J was trimmed by 2 bases and V by 4 bases; bases with no gene match: 4. Germline V gene data show CDR1 as SQVTM and CDR2 as ANQGSEA. The CDR3 spans 13 residues. The CDR3 reads CSVVEQGAYEQYF. The DNA of the CDR3 is TGCAGCGTTGTCGAACAGGGGGCCTACGAGCAGTACTTC.

The V gene is TRBV25-1, the J gene TRBJ2-1; 8 bases are a match to TRBD1. Germline V lookup: CDR1 MGHDK, CDR2 SYGVNS. Trimming removed 3 bases from V and 13 bases from J; junction bases left unmatched: 14. This CDR3 comprises 15 residues. CDR3 loop: CASSEERDRGRGQFF. The DNA of the CDR3 is TGTGCCAGCAGTGAGGAACGTGACAGGGGCCGGGGACAGTTCTTC.

Only one count was recorded for this clone. The chain couples TRBV19 to TRBJ1-1; no definite D call. Trimming removed 3 bases at V and 2 bases at J, with 10 bases between. CDR3 length equals 14 residues. Germline values: CDR1 LNHDA, CDR2 SQIVND (reference sequence). This CDR3 reads CASSMREGNTEAFF. In DNA form, the CDR3 reads TGTGCCAGTAGTATGAGAGAGGGAAACACTGAAGCTTTCTTT. Full variable domain (remainder filled in from reference TRBV19 and TRBJ1-1): DGGITQSPKYLFRKEGQNVTLSCEQNLNHDAMYWYRQDPGQGLRLIYYSQIVNDFQKGDIAEGYSVSREKKESFPLTVTSAQKNPTAFYLCASSMREGNTEAFFGQGTRLTVV.

V gene TRBV2 combines with J gene TRBJ1-5; 8 bases agree with TRBD1. Looked up from germline, CDR1 is SNHLY and CDR2 is FYNNEI. This CDR3 region has 13 residues. J gave up 7 bases and V 4 bases, and 3 bases lay outside the gene matches. CDR3 protein: CASSVQGVQPQHF. CDR3 sequence (DNA): TGTGCCAGCAGTGTACAGGGGGTACAGCCCCAGCATTTT.

This chain links TRBV19 with TRBJ1-5, with D possibly matching TRBD1 (5 bases). CDR3 length: 16 amino acids. The germline V and J ends were trimmed by 1 base and 4 bases, with 14 bases remaining between them. Germline values: CDR1 LNHDA, CDR2 SQIVND (reference sequence). CDR3 nucleotides: TGTGCCAGTAGTATAGCGAAAGGGGCCTTGAATCAGCCCCAGCATTTT. Protein sequence: CASSIAKGALNQPQHF.

CDR3 nucleotides: TGTGCCAGCAGTTACTCGAACCCAGGGGGCGATCAGCCCCAGCATTTT. This translates into CASSYSNPGGDQPQHF. The rearrangement joins TRBV6-2 or TRBV6-3 to TRBJ1-5; 8 nucleotides align to TRBD1. The CDR3 sequence is 16 residues long. J was trimmed by 5 bases and V by 0 bases; bases with no gene match: 6. Germline CDR1 is MNHEY and CDR2 is SVGEGT.

The CDR3: CASSPGHMYQETQYF. The CDR3 DNA reads as TGTGCCAGCAGCCCGGGACACATGTACCAAGAGACCCAGTACTTC. This sequence joins TRBV21-1 and TRBJ2-5; the DNA was not used to check the table's D call, TRBD1. TRBV21-1 is shown as a pseudogene. This CDR3 is 15 amino acids long.

This chain uses TRBV4-3 with TRBJ2-2, with D tentatively TRBD2 (5 bases). Germline lookup yields CDR1 LGHNA and CDR2 YSLEER. CDR3 length: 17 residues. The V and J ends lost 0 bases and 4 bases respectively, with 15 bases between them. As DNA, the CDR3 is TGCGCCAGCAGCCAAGATAAAGTAGAGGGCCGCACCGGGGAGCTGTTTTTT. Encoded protein: CASSQDKVEGRTGELFF.

This clone is categorized as medium-sized. V is TRBV27 and J is TRBJ1-1, with D possibly matching TRBD1 (6 bases). From germline, CDR1 is MNHEY and CDR2 SMNVEV (reference sequence). V dropped 2 bases and J dropped 4 bases, with 8 bases sitting between them. CDR3 length equals 13 residues. CDR3 sequence reads: CASSLQGPTEAFF. The CDR3 DNA sequence: TGTGCCAGCAGTTTACAGGGGCCCACTGAAGCTTTCTTT.

V and J are TRBV5-1 and TRBJ2-7; a possible D gene is TRBD2 (6 bases). Per germline, CDR1 SGHRS and CDR2 YFSETQ. The CDR3 loop spans 15 amino acids. V was cut by 6 bases and J by 0 bases, with 16 bases left in between. The CDR3: CASTDSGLSSYEQYF. The CDR3, as DNA: TGCGCCAGCACCGATAGCGGATTAAGCTCCTACGAGCAGTACTTC.

There are a few counts of this clone. The chain joins TRBV9 to TRBJ1-5, with 7 nucleotides matching TRBD1. CDR3 length equals 14 residues. Germline assignment: CDR1 SGDLS and CDR2 YYNGEE. Trimming at V came to 2 bases and at J to 7 bases, leaving 6 bases not matched to a gene. The CDR3 nucleotides read TGTGCCAGCAGCGTTACAGGGGAAGGGCAGCCCCAGCATTTT. Encoded protein: CASSVTGEGQPQHF.

The chain joins TRBV6-2 or TRBV6-3 to TRBJ2-3, with 12 positions matching TRBD2. V shed 5 bases, J shed 3 bases, and the junction held 12 bases outside the gene matches. The CDR3 is 18 amino acids. Germline loops: CDR1 MNHEY, CDR2 SVGEGT. CDR3 nucleotides: TGTGCCAGCAGTAGCAGACTAGCGGGAGTTCGAAGAACAGATACGCAGTATTTT. Translation gives CASSSRLAGVRRTDTQYF.

The J gene is TRBJ2-3, the V gene TRBV11-2; the D gene is possibly TRBD2 (7 bases). The V end was cut by 5 bases, the J end by 3 bases, with 15 bases between. CDR1 is SGHAT, CDR2 FQNNGV, per germline. The CDR3 sequence is 15 residues long. The CDR3 region is CASSPVGGPTDTQYF. CDR3 in DNA: TGTGCCAGCAGCCCCGTCGGGGGGCCTACAGATACGCAGTATTTT.